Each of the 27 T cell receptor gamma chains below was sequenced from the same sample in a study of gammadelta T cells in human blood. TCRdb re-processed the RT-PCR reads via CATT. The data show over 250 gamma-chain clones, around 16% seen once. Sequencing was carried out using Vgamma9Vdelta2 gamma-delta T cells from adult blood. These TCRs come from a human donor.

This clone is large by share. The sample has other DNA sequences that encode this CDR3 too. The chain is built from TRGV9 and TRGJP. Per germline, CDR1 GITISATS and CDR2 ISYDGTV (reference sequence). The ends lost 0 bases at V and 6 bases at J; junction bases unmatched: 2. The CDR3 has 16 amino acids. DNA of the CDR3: TGTGCCTTGTGGGAGGTGCTAGAGTTGGGCAAAAAAATCAAGGTATTT. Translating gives CALWEVLELGKKIKVF.

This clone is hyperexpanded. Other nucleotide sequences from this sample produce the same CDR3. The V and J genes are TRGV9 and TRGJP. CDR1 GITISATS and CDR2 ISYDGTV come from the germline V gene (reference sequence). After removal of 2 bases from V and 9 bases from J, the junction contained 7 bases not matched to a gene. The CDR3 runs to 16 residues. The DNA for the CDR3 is TGTGCCTTGTGGGAGGACTTCGGGTTGGGCAAAAAAATCAAGGTATTT. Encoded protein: CALWEDFGLGKKIKVF.

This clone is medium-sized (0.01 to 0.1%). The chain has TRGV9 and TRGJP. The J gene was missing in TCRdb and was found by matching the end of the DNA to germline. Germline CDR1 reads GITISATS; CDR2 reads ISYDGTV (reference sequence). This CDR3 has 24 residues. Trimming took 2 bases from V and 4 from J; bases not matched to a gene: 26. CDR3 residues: CALWEDVLSPSGPGQELGKKIKVF. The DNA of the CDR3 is TGTGCCTTGTGGGAGGACGTGCTCAGTCCTTCTGGGCCGGGACAAGAGTTGGGCAAAAAAATCAAGGTATTT.

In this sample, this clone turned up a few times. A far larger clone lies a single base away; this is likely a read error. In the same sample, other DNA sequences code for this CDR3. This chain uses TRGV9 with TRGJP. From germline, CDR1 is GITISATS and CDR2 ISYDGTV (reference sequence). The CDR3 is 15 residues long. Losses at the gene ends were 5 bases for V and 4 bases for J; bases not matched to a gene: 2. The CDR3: CALWVQELGKKIKVF. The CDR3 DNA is TGTGCCTTGTGGGTACAAGAGTTGGGCAAAAAAATCAAGGTATTT.

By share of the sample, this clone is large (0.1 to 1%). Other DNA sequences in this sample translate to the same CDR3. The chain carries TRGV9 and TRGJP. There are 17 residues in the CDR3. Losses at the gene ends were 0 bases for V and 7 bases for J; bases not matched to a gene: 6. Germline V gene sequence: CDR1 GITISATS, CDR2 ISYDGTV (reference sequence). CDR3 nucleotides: TGTGCCTTGTGGGAGGTGCAGGGGGAGTTGGGCAAAAAAATCAAGGTATTT. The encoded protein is CALWEVQGELGKKIKVF.

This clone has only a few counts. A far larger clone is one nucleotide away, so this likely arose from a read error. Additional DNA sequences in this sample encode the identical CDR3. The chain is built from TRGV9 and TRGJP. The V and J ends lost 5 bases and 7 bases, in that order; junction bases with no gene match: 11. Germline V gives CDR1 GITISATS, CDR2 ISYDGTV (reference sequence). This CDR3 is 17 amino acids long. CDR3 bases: TGTGCCTTGTGGGTATCTGAGGCGGAGTTGGGCAAAAAAATCAAGGTATTT. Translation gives CALWVSEAELGKKIKVF.

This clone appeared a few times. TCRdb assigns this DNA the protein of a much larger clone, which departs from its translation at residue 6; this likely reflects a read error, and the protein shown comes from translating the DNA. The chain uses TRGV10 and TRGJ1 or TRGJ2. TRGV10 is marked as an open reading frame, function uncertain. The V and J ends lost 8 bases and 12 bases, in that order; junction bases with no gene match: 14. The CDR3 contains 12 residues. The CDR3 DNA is TGTGCTGCGTGGGATTGTTTTAGTTGGAAACTCTTT. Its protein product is CAAWDCFSWKLF.

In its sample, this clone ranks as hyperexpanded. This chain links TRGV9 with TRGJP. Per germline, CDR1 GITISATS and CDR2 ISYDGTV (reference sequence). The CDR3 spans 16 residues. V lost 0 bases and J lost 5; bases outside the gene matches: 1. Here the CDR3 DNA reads TGTGCCTTGTGGGAGGTGAAAGAGTTGGGCAAAAAAATCAAGGTATTT. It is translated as CALWEVKELGKKIKVF.

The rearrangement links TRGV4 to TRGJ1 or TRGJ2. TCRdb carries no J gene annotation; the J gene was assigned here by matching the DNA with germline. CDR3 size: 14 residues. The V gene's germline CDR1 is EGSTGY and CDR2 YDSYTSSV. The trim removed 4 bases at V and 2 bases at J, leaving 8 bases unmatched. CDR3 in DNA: TGTGCCACCTGGGACCCCAAGGATTATTATAAGAAACTCTTT. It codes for CATWDPKDYYKKLF.

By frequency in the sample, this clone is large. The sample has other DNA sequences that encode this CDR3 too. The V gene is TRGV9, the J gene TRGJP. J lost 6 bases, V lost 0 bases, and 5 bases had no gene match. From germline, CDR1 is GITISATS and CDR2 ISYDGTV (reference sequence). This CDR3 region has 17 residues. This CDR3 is CALWEVQGELGKKIKVF. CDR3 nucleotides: TGTGCCTTGTGGGAGGTGCAGGGAGAGTTGGGCAAAAAAATCAAGGTATTT.

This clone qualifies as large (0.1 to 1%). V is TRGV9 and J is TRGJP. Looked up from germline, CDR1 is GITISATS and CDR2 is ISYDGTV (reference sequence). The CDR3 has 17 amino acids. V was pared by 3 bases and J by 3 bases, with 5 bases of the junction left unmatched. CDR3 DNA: TGTGCCTTGTGGGAGTTCAAGCAAGAGTTGGGCAAAAAAATCAAGGTATTT. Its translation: CALWEFKQELGKKIKVF.

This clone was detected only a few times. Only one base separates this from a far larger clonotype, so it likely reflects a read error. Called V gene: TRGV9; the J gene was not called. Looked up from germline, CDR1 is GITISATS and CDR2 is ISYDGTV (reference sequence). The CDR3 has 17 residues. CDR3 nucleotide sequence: TGTGCCTTGTGGGAGGTGAGGAAAGAGTTGGGCAAAAAAATCACGGTATTT. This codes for CALWEVRKELGKKITVF.

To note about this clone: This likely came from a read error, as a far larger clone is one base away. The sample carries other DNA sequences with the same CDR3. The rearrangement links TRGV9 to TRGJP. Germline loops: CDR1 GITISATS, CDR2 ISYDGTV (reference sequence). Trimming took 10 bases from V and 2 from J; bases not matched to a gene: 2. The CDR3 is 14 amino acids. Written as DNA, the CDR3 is TGTGCCTTATGGCAAGAGTTGGGCAAAAAAATCAAGGTATTT. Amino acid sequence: CALWQELGKKIKVF.

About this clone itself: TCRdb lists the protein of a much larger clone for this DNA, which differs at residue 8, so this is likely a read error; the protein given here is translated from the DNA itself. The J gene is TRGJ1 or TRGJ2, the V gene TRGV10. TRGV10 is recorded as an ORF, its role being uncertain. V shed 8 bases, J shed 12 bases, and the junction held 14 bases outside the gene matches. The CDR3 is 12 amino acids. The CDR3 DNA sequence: TGTGCTGCGTGGGATTATTTTAACTGGAAACTCTTT. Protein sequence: CAAWDYFNWKLF.

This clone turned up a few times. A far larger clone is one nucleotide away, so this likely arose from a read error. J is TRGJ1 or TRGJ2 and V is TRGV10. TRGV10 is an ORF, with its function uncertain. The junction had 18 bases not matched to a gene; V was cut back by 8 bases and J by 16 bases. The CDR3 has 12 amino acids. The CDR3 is CAAWDYFSWNLF. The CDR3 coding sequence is TGTGCTGCGTGGGATTATTTTAGCTGGAACCTCTTT.

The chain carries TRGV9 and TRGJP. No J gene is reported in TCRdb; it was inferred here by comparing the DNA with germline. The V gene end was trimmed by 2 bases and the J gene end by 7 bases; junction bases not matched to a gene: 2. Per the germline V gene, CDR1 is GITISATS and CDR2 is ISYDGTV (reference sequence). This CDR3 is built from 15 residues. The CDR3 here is CALWEGELGKKIKVF. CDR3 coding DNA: TGTGCCTTGTGGGAGGGGGAGTTGGGCAAAAAAATCAAGGTATTT.

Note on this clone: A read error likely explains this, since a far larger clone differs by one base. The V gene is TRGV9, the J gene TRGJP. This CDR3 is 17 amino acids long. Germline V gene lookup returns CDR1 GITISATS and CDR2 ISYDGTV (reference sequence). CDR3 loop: CALWESQGELGKKINVF. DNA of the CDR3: TGTGCCTTGTGGGAGTCCCAGGGAGAGTTGGGCAAAAAAATCAATGTATTT.

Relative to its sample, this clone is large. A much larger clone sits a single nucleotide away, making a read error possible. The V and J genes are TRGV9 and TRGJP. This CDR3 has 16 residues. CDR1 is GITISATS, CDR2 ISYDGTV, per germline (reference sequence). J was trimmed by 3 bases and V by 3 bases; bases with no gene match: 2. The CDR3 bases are TGTGCCTTGTGGGAGATGCAAGAGTTGGGCAAAAAAATCAAGGTATTT. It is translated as CALWEMQELGKKIKVF.

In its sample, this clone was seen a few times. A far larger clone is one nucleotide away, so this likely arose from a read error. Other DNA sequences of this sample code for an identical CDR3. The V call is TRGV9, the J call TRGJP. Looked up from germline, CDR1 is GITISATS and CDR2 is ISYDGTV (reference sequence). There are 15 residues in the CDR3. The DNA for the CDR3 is TGTGCCTTGTGGGAGGTGCAGGTGGGAAAAAAAATCAAGGTATTT. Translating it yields CALWEVQVGKKIKVF.

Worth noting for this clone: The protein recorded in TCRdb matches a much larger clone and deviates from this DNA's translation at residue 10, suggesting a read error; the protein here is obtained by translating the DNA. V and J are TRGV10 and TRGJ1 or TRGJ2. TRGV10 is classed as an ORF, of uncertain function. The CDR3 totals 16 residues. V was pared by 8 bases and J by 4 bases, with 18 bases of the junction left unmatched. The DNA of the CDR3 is TGTGCTGCGTGGGATTCGCCCTACCCGAAGTATTATAAGAAACTCTTT. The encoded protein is CAAWDSPYPKYYKKLF.

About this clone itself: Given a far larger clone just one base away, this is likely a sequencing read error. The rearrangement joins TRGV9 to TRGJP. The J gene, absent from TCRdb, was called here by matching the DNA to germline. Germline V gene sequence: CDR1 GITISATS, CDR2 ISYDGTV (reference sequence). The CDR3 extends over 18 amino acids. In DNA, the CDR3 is TGTGCCCTGTGGGAGGAAGCTTCTCAAGAGTTGGGCAAAAAAATCAAGGTATTT. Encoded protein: CALWEEASQELGKKIKVF.

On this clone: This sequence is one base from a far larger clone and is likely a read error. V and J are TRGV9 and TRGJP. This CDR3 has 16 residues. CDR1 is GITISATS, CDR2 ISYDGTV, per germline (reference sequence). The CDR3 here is CALWEVQELDKKIKVF. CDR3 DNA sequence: TGTGCCTTGTGGGAGGTGCAGGAGTTGGACAAAAAAATCAAGGTATTT.

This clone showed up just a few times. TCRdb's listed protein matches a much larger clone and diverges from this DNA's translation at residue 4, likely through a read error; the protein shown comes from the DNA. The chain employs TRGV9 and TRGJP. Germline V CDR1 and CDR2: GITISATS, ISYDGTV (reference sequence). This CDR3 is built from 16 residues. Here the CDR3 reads CALGENQELGKKIKVF. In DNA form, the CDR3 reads TGTGCCTTGGGGGAGAATCAAGAGTTGGGCAAAAAAATCAAGGTATTT.

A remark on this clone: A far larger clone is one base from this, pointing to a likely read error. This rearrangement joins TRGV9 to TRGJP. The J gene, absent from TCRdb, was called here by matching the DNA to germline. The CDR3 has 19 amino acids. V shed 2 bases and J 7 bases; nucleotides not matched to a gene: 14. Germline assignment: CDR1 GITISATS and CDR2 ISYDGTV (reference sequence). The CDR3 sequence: CALWEEQTTPELGKKIKVF. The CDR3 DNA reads TGTGCCTTGTGGGAGGAGCAAACGACCCCCGAGTTGGGCAAAAAAATCAAGGTATTT.

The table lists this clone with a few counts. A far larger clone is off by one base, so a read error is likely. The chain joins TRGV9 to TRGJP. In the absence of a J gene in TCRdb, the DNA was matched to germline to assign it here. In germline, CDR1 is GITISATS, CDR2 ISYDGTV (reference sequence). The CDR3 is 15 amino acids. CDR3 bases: TGCGCCTTGTGGGAGAAAGAGTTGGGCAAAAAAATCAAGGTATTT. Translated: CALWEKELGKKIKVF.

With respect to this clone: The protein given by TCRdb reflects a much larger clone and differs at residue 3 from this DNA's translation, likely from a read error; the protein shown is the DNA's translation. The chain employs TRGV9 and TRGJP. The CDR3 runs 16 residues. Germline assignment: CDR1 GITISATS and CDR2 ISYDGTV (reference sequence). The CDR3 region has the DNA TGTGCCGTGTGGGATTCCGGGATATTGGGCAAAAAAATCAAGGTATTT. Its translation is CAVWDSGILGKKIKVF.

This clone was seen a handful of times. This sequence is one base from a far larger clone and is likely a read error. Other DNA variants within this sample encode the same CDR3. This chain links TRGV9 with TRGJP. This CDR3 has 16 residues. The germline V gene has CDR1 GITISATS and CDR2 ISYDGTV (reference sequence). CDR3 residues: CALWEVQELGKKIKVF. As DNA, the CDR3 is TGTGCCTTGTGGGAGGTCCAAGAGTTGGGCAAAAAAATCAAGGTTTTT.